A selection of T cell receptor beta chains follows, all from one sample in a study of naive and memory T cell subsets. TCRdb re-derived calls from the UMI-ligation and nested PCR reads in MiXCR, one entry per CDR3 protein. Found here are about 21,000 distinct CDR3 sequences, approximately 11% of them singletons; the top ten hold around a sixth. Sequenced material: central memory CD8+ T cells from blood. These receptors all come from a human donor in good health. The CDR3 runs from the conserved cysteine through the conserved F or W. Fields, in order: clone size, D gene, V gene, J gene, CDR3 DNA, CDR3 protein. A D gene is named only where the DNA matches it firmly. The listing skips clone size in some rows; elsewhere it reads once, few, many or a size class.

>.|.|TRBV13|TRBJ2-7
TGTGCCAGCAGCTACCGTGGAAGCGAGAGGCCCCACGAGCAGTACTTC
CASSYRGSERPHEQYF
>.|.|TRBV2|TRBJ1-1
TGTGCCAGCAGTGAACGCGGAGGGTCCACTGAAGCTTTCTTT
CASSERGGSTEAFF
>.|.|TRBV12-3/TRBV12-4|TRBJ1-3
TGTGCCAGCGTTTGGGGCTCTGGAAACACCATATATTTT
CASVWGSGNTIYF
>few|.|TRBV7-9|TRBJ2-1
TGTGCCAGCAGCTTCGGTGGAAGCTCCTACAATGAGCAGTTCTTC
CASSFGGSSYNEQFF
>many|TRBD2|TRBV13|TRBJ2-5
TGTGCCAGCAGCCTAAGGACTAGCGGAAATCAAGAGACCCAGTACTTC
CASSLRTSGNQETQYF
>few|TRBD1|TRBV15|TRBJ2-2
TGTGCCACCAGCAGAGACAGGGGGCGTACCGGGGAGCTGTTTTTT
CATSRDRGRTGELFF
>once|.|TRBV5-4|TRBJ1-5
TGTGCCAGCAGCTCGGATAGAGTAAGACAGGCGGAAAATCAGCCCCAGCATTTT
CASSSDRVRQAENQPQHF
>.|.|TRBV9|TRBJ2-2
TGTGCCAGCAGCCCCGGCTCCGGGGAGCTGTTTTTT
CASSPGSGELFF
>many|.|TRBV4-1|TRBJ1-1
TGCGCCAGCAGCCAAGGGCGATACACTGAAGCTTTCTTT
CASSQGRYTEAFF
>medium-sized|.|TRBV10-3|TRBJ2-5
TGTGCCATCAGTGAGTCTGGAAACCAAGAGACCCAGTACTTC
CAISESGNQETQYF
>.|TRBD1|TRBV12-5|TRBJ1-5
TGTGCTAGTGGTTACAGGGGCGCCGCCTTCAATCAGCCCCAGCATTTT
CASGYRGAAFNQPQHF
>many|.|TRBV30|TRBJ1-2
TGTGCCTGGGCGGAATCCACAGGGTATGGCTACACCTTC
CAWAESTGYGYTF
>many|.|TRBV6-6|TRBJ2-3
TGTGCCAGCATGTCGGAACGCGCGCAGTATTTT
CASMSERAQYF
>medium-sized|.|TRBV29-1|TRBJ1-2
TGCAGCGTTTTGCTTAGTAACTATGGCTACACCTTC
CSVLLSNYGYTF
>medium-sized|.|TRBV5-4|TRBJ2-2
TGTGCCAGCAGCCCAGGGAACGGGAACACCGGGGAGCTGTTTTTT
CASSPGNGNTGELFF
>many|.|TRBV12-3/TRBV12-4|TRBJ2-1
TGTGCCAGCACCCCTGGGACCCCTCTCCACAATGAGCAGTTCTTC
CASTPGTPLHNEQFF
>few|.|TRBV7-9|TRBJ1-2
TGTGCCAGCAGCTCCTGGACAAGCAATGGCTACACCTTC
CASSSWTSNGYTF
>medium-sized|.|TRBV5-4|TRBJ1-6
TGTGCCAGCAGCCCGCTACCGGGGGAAGCCCTCCACTTT
CASSPLPGEALHF
>many|.|TRBV5-4|TRBJ2-3
TGTGCCAGCAGCTTGGGAGGGCCAGATACGCAGTATTTT
CASSLGGPDTQYF
>many|.|TRBV27|TRBJ2-3
TGTGCCAGCAGCCGATTAACGGAAGGGACAGATACGCAGTATTTT
CASSRLTEGTDTQYF
>.|.|TRBV3-1|TRBJ2-1
TGTGCCAGCAGCCAGCGATGGGAGGACTCCTACAATGAGCAGTTCTTC
CASSQRWEDSYNEQFF
>few|.|TRBV12-3/TRBV12-4|TRBJ2-7
TGTGCCAGCAGTTCACCCAGCTCTTACGAGCAGTACTTC
CASSSPSSYEQYF
>.|TRBD2|TRBV6-2/TRBV6-3|TRBJ2-1
TGTGCCAGCAGTTACTCGTGGCTGGTTGCGGGAGGGCCAAATGAGCAGTTCTTC
CASSYSWLVAGGPNEQFF
>few|.|TRBV18|TRBJ1-1
TGTGCCAGCTCACCGCCCTGGCCACGGGACTTGACTACTCCGGACACTGAAGCTTTCTTT
CASSPPWPRDLTTPDTEAFF
>many|.|TRBV24-1|TRBJ2-6
TGTGCCACCGCATTAGGGAAGGGCAGGTTTGGGGCCAACGTCCTGACTTTC
CATALGKGRFGANVLTF
>.|TRBD1|TRBV6-1|TRBJ2-7
TGTGCCAGCCGGGACAGAGTCTACGAGCAGTACTTC
CASRDRVYEQYF
>.|.|TRBV15|TRBJ2-1
TGTGCCACAACCCGGGACGGGAGCTTAAATGAGCAGTTCTTC
CATTRDGSLNEQFF
>few|.|TRBV5-6|TRBJ2-2
TGTGCCAGCAGCCGCGCGATGGATTTAGTGGCCGGGGAGCTGTTTTTT
CASSRAMDLVAGELFF
>many|.|TRBV4-1|TRBJ1-1
TGCGCCAGCAGCCAAGATGTGGATCGTGGGACTGAAGCTTTCTTT
CASSQDVDRGTEAFF
>medium-sized|.|TRBV7-9|TRBJ2-7
TGTGCCAGCAGCCCAGCGGGCCTCTCCTACGAGCAGTACTTC
CASSPAGLSYEQYF
>many|.|TRBV7-9|TRBJ2-7
TGTGCCAGCAGCTCCGGTGGCCCGAGAACCTACGAGCAGTACTTC
CASSSGGPRTYEQYF
>few|.|TRBV6-5|TRBJ1-2
TGTGCCAGCAGTTACGAGGGGGGCTTTGGTGGCTACACCTTC
CASSYEGGFGGYTF
>.|.|TRBV7-9|TRBJ1-1
TGTGCCAGCCAAGTGGGGAACACTGAAGCTTTCTTT
CASQVGNTEAFF
>.|TRBD2|TRBV7-6|TRBJ2-1
TGTGCCAGCAGCAAACGGACTAGCGGGAGTAATGTTGTGGCTGAGCAGTTCTTC
CASSKRTSGSNVVAEQFF
>many|TRBD1|TRBV9|TRBJ1-5
TGTGCCAGCAGCGATGGGACAGTCAATCAGCCCCAGCATTTT
CASSDGTVNQPQHF
>few|.|TRBV12-3/TRBV12-4|TRBJ1-5
TGTGCCAGCAGTTTCCTATCAGTCGTTCGTAGCAATCAGCCCCAGCATTTT
CASSFLSVVRSNQPQHF
>.|.|TRBV27|TRBJ2-7
TGTGCCAGCAGTAATAGCGGAGGGGGATACGAGCAGTACTTC
CASSNSGGGYEQYF
>.|TRBD2|TRBV4-1|TRBJ2-2
TGCGCCGGCAGCCTCCAGCCCGGGACTAGCGGGGGCGCGAACACCGGGGAGCTGTTTTTT
CAGSLQPGTSGGANTGELFF
>few|.|TRBV9|TRBJ2-7
TGTGCCAGCAGCGGTGCTACCAACTCCTACGAGCAGTACTTC
CASSGATNSYEQYF
>.|.|TRBV6-1|TRBJ2-5
TGTGCCAGCAGTGAAGGGCCAGGCCAAGAGACCCAGTACTTC
CASSEGPGQETQYF
>few|TRBD1|TRBV3-1|TRBJ1-6
TGTGCCAGCAGCCACGGACAGGGAAGTAATTCACCCCTCCACTTT
CASSHGQGSNSPLHF
>many|.|TRBV6-5|TRBJ2-2
TGTGCCAGCAGTACACACAGCACCGGGGAGCTGTTTTTT
CASSTHSTGELFF
>.|.|TRBV12-3/TRBV12-4|TRBJ1-2
TGTGCCAGCAGTCTTAGGACTGGTAGTTACACCTTC
CASSLRTGSYTF
>many|TRBD1|TRBV5-1|TRBJ2-5
TGCGCCAGCGGGCTCCGGGACAGGGAAGAGACCCAGTACTTC
CASGLRDREETQYF
>many|.|TRBV12-3/TRBV12-4|TRBJ2-7
TGTGCCAGCAGTTTCTCCCCCCCGTGGGTAGCACCCTACGAGCAGTACTTC
CASSFSPPWVAPYEQYF
>.|TRBD2|TRBV3-1|TRBJ2-7
TGTGCCAGCAGCCCAGTAGCGGGAGCTCCCTACGAGCAGTACTTC
CASSPVAGAPYEQYF
>.|.|TRBV27|TRBJ1-2
TGTGCCAGCAGTTCAGGGGTCGACTATGGCTACACCTTC
CASSSGVDYGYTF
>few|.|TRBV29-1|TRBJ2-1
TGCAGCGCCGGCGACAGCTCCTACAATGAGCAGTTCTTC
CSAGDSSYNEQFF
>many|TRBD1|TRBV4-1|TRBJ1-1
TGCGCCAGCAGCCAAAGAGGACAGGGGGTCCCGAACACTGAAGCTTTCTTT
CASSQRGQGVPNTEAFF
>few|TRBD1|TRBV7-9|TRBJ2-1
TGTGCCAGCAGCGGCCACAGGGGTAGCTCCTACAATGAGCAGTTCTTC
CASSGHRGSSYNEQFF
>few|.|TRBV20-1|TRBJ2-2
TGCAGTGCTAGAGGTCTCTCTGAGGGAGAGACCGGGGAGCTGTTTTTT
CSARGLSEGETGELFF
>many|.|TRBV6-2/TRBV6-3|TRBJ1-1
TGTGCCAGCAGTGACCGGGAGAGCTATGTTGACACTGAAGCTTTCTTT
CASSDRESYVDTEAFF
>.|.|TRBV28|TRBJ1-5
TGTGCCAGCAGTTTGGGGTTGAACAGGGCAGGGCGAAATCAGCCCCAGCATTTT
CASSLGLNRAGRNQPQHF
>few|TRBD1|TRBV4-2|TRBJ1-3
TGTGCCAGCAGCCAAGAATATGCGACAGGGGTCGTTCGGAGAGGAAACACCATATATTTT
CASSQEYATGVVRRGNTIYF
>many|.|TRBV28|TRBJ1-6
TGTGCCAGCAGTTTATCGGGTGCGGGGGATTCACCCCTCCACTTT
CASSLSGAGDSPLHF
>few|.|TRBV7-2|TRBJ2-1
TGTGCCAGCAGCTTTCCTAGGACTCGACTCAGCTCCTACAATGAGCAGTTCTTC
CASSFPRTRLSSYNEQFF
>.|TRBD1|TRBV29-1|TRBJ2-2
TGCAGCGTAGGGACAGTGTTGGGGGAGCTGTTTTTT
CSVGTVLGELFF